This TCR beta chain was documented in a study of beta chain features in type 1 diabetes. Donors contributed one heparinised blood draw apiece, averaging about 116 mL. Cell sorting via CD45RO/CCR7/CD25/CD127/CD95/CD27 was performed to obtain CD4+ naive, central memory, regulatory and stem cell-like memory cells. The study reverse transcribed the entire isolated RNA, so it sequenced expressed TCRB transcripts. Profiled with immunoSEQ multiplex PCR; TCRdb holds only in-frame clones, not every one. The sample contains 150,000 to 200,000 clones, over 55% of which appear only once. As to this clone: Its antigen is still unknown.

Looked up from germline, CDR1 is MNHEY and CDR2 is SMNVEV (reference sequence). The V end was cut by 2 bases, the J end by 7 bases, with 12 bases between. The CDR3 loop spans 15 amino acids. Overall study findings and caveats: All four CD4+ subsets from Type 1 diabetes patients carried moderately but significantly shorter TCRB CDR3s. Shorter templates may be favored by PCR, equally so in patients and controls.

Sequenced material: naive CD4+ T cells from blood. This receptor was taken from a man under 40 with type 1 diabetes. J is TRBJ1-6 and V is TRBV27, with D possibly being TRBD1 (6 bases). This chain's CDR3 is CASSLRLQGNSPLHF. CDR3 nucleotides: TGTGCCAGCAGTTTAAGGTTACAGGGAAATTCACCCCTCCACTTT.